This T cell receptor beta chain was captured by sequencing in a study of lymphopenia after photon versus proton radiotherapy (dated by TCRdb to about 2019). Background for the entire study: The study compared the immunological effects of photon versus proton radiation therapy in patients with gastrointestinal tumors who developed high-grade lymphopenia. The study was designed to characterize how the impact on the immune system differs between the two radiation modalities. The cohort included around 22 patients with gastrointestinal tumors who developed lymphopenia after receiving either photon or proton therapy. General study outcomes and caveats: The survival association was assessed only in patients who died, and the authors presented better survival with proton therapy as a possibility rather than a demonstrated result. Across the cohort, a larger post-nadir drop in TCR diversity was inversely correlated with overall survival time among patients who died. After the lymphocyte count nadir, photon-treated repertoires showed oligoclonal expansion, especially of CD8+ Temra cells, which drove the drop in diversity. Proton-treated patients stayed relatively stable during treatment, while photon-treated patients lost naive T cells and TCR diversity and gained effector/memory populations.

Library preparation used the immunoSEQ multiplex PCR assay. Deep sequencing of rearranged TCR beta loci, alongside multiparametric flow cytometry, was used to profile T cell repertoires. TCRdb provides this immuneACCESS table in a form limited to in-frame rearrangements. Some clones are lacking; in checked studies, under half of them reflect an unresolved V gene, and why the rest are absent is not known. In all, the sample holds tens of thousands of clones, and under 95% of those were seen once. The ten largest clones take up about 3% of the sample. In this sample, this clone turned up a few times. The antigen it binds to is not known. The sample holds no much larger clone one base away, and base qualities are not on file. Its CDR3 holds 15 amino acids, cysteine through phenylalanine. The only DNA kept is the CDR3, 45 bases in frame from the first base.

Sample: peripheral blood, taken from a patient treated with photon-based radiotherapy. The sequence joins TRBV21-1 to TRBJ1-2; the table's D gene call, TRBD1, was not cross checked with the DNA. TRBV21-1 is assigned pseudogene status. The sequence derives from a woman in her 70s with pancreatic cancer. The encoded CDR3 is CASSPVDRGPNGYTF. DNA sequence: TGTGCCAGCAGCCCTGTGGACAGGGGGCCCAATGGCTACACCTTC.